Below are 15 T cell receptor beta chains sequenced from a single sample in a study of T cell repertoires in cytomegalovirus infection (dated by TCRdb to between 2017 and 2020). These reads were obtained on an Illumina HiSeq 1500. The public reads were quality trimmed at Q25 with fastp and then assembled into clones with MiXCR by TCRdb, keeping productive beta chains. Rows matching on CDR3 protein sequence are summarized as one entry with the most common DNA and genes. Here the sample has fewer than 250,000 distinct CDR3 sequences; more than 9% occur a single time. The ten largest clones capture roughly 1.7% of the sample. Sequenced input: PBMCs. These receptors all come from a human donor in good health (CMV status not recorded). Some clones in this sample may be carry-over from other donors' samples.

Turning to this clonotype: A much larger clone differs by one base, so this may be a read error. This chain joins TRBV28 and TRBJ2-7, with no clear D. CDR1 is MDHEN, CDR2 SYDVKM, per germline. Trimming stripped 6 bases from V and 5 bases from J, with 14 bases between. The length of the CDR3 is 13 residues. The CDR3 here is CASRARVLNEQYF. CDR3 nucleotide sequence: TGTGCCAGCAGAGCCCGTGTCTTAAACGAGCAGTACTTC.

The sample holds many counts of this clonotype. A read error may produce the germline difference seen at one junction end. The gene calls are TRBV6-1 and TRBJ2-7, with D perhaps matching TRBD2 (6 bases). The CDR3 contains 14 residues. Germline V gene sequence: CDR1 MNHNS, CDR2 SASEGT. CDR3 loop: CASSFGRSPGGESF. CDR3 DNA sequence: TGTGCCAGCAGTTTCGGACGGAGTCCTGGAGGGGAGAGCTTC.

This clonotype was detected many times. The chain combines TRBV6-2 or TRBV6-3 with TRBJ2-5; 10 bases are shared with TRBD1. The CDR3 extends over 14 amino acids. V lost 5 bases, J lost 7 bases, and 7 bases stayed unmatched. CDR1 and CDR2 from the germline V gene are MNHEY and SVGEGT. The CDR3 here is CASSRGQGVVTQYF. The CDR3, as DNA: TGTGCCAGCAGTCGAGGACAGGGGGTGGTGACCCAGTACTTC.

This clonotype was counted once. The CDR3 sequence: CASSVGSSGASYEQYF. Written as DNA, the CDR3 is TGTGCCAGTAGTGTCGGATCTAGCGGGGCCTCCTACGAGCAGTACTTC. The chain couples TRBV19 to TRBJ2-7, with 9 bases fitting TRBD2. Germline values: CDR1 LNHDA, CDR2 SQIVND (reference sequence). The V segment lost 5 bases and the J segment 0 bases; nucleotides outside the gene matches: 8. The CDR3 covers 16 residues.

This clonotype came up many times. This chain links TRBV23-1 with TRBJ2-5; D possibly uses TRBD1 or TRBD2 (5 bases each). TRBV23-1 belongs to the ORF category, with a function that is uncertain. The V end lost 5 bases, the J end lost 5 bases, and 15 bases lay between the germline ends. This CDR3 is 14 amino acids long. This chain's CDR3 is CASSTRGMWETQYF. Written as DNA, the CDR3 is TGCGCCAGCAGTACCCGGGGCATGTGGGAGACCCAGTACTTC.

This clonotype was recorded many times. The chain is built from TRBV11-1 and TRBJ2-5; 11 nucleotides align to TRBD2. Germline CDR1 is SGHAT and CDR2 is FQDESV (reference sequence). The CDR3 has 18 amino acids. J was trimmed by 1 base and V by 7 bases; bases with no gene match: 14. The CDR3 nucleotides are TGTGCCAGCACCCCAAGACTAGCGGGGCCCTACTCCCAAGAGACCCAGTACTTC. Translating it yields CASTPRLAGPYSQETQYF.

This clonotype was counted ten times or more. The CDR3 region has the DNA TGTGCCAGCAGCTTAGCGGGGCAAGCCTTTGGATCTTACGAGCAGTACTTC. Translation gives CASSLAGQAFGSYEQYF. The V and J genes are TRBV7-2 and TRBJ2-7, with a tentative D call TRBD1 (5 bases). CDR3 length: 17 residues. Trimming took off 0 bases at V and 4 bases at J, with 19 bases between the two ends. Germline V gene sequence: CDR1 SGHTA, CDR2 FQGNSA.

This clonotype showed up just a few times. The chain is built from TRBV30 and TRBJ1-1; D is uncertain. V was shortened by 0 bases and J by 5 bases, with 13 bases between the two germline ends. The CDR3 has 14 amino acids. CDR1 and CDR2 (germline): GTSNPN, SVGIG (reference sequence). CDR3 loop: CAWSVTGMGTEAFF. The CDR3 DNA sequence: TGTGCCTGGAGTGTAACGGGGATGGGTACTGAAGCTTTCTTT.

This clonotype was picked up a small number of times. This chain links TRBV5-6 with TRBJ2-5, with 7 positions matching TRBD2. J gave up 1 base and V 4 bases, and 7 bases lay outside the gene matches. Germline CDR1 and CDR2: SGHDT and YYEEEE. The CDR3 sequence is 15 residues long. The CDR3 reads CASSPAAGAQETQYF. The CDR3 bases are TGTGCCAGCAGCCCGGCTGCGGGAGCCCAAGAGACCCAGTACTTC.

This clonotype has more than one count but fewer than ten. The chain uses TRBV7-3 and TRBJ2-1; D is unclear. The germline CDR1 and CDR2 sequences are SGHTA and FQGTGA. This CDR3 is built from 14 residues. V shed 2 bases and J shed 3 bases, with 8 bases lying between them. CDR3 residues: CASSLSADYNEQFF. DNA for the CDR3: TGTGCCAGCAGCTTATCGGCTGACTACAATGAGCAGTTCTTC.

The rearrangement uses TRBV10-3 and TRBJ2-5; D unclear. Trimming shortened V by 8 bases and J by 5 bases, and 9 bases separated the two germline ends. Germline V lookup: CDR1 ENHRY, CDR2 SYGVKD. The CDR3 spans 11 residues. CDR3 sequence (DNA): TGTGCCATCGGGAAGCATGAGACCCAGTACTTC. Protein product: CAIGKHETQYF.

This clonotype has at least ten counts. Written as DNA, the CDR3 is TGTGCCAGCACCCGGGAGGACTCTGGGGCCAACGTCCTGACTTTC. It yields the protein CASTREDSGANVLTF. The chain links TRBV2 to TRBJ2-6, with 7 bases lining up with TRBD2. This CDR3 contains 15 residues. Germline V gives CDR1 SNHLY, CDR2 FYNNEI. V was pared by 7 bases and J by 0 bases, with 3 bases of the junction left unmatched.

This clonotype was recorded at least ten times. The chain carries TRBV7-2 and TRBJ1-5; the D is unclear. This CDR3 has 14 residues. Trimming removed 3 bases at V and 3 bases at J, with 9 bases between. Germline lookup yields CDR1 SGHTA and CDR2 FQGNSA. CDR3 nucleotides: TGTGCCAGCAGCTTGACCAGCAACAATCAGCCCCAGCATTTT. Its protein product is CASSLTSNNQPQHF.

This clonotype occurred many times. This sequence joins TRBV7-2 and TRBJ2-2, with 11 bases that match TRBD2. Trimming took 5 bases from V and 4 from J; bases not matched to a gene: 12. The germline V gene has CDR1 SGHTA and CDR2 FQGNSA. The CDR3 sequence is 18 residues long. The chain's CDR3 is CASSLTSGGSLGTGELFF. In DNA form, the CDR3 reads TGTGCCAGCAGCCTCACTAGCGGGGGAAGTCTGGGCACCGGGGAGCTGTTTTTT.

The sample holds many counts of this clonotype. The J gene is TRBJ1-6, the V gene TRBV12-3 or TRBV12-4; D possibly corresponds to TRBD1 (5 bases). CDR3 length: 14 amino acids. The germline V and J ends were trimmed by 1 base and 9 bases, with 10 bases remaining between them. CDR3 in DNA: TGTGCCAGCAGTTTAGGGGGGGGAGGTTCACCCCTCCACTTT. Translating it yields CASSLGGGGSPLHF.